This T cell receptor beta chain came from a study of cytomegalovirus exposure and HLA in healthy donors. Whole-study context: Early released data comprised some 91 million unique TCRs from HLA-typed donors. Findings of the study overall: In a later analysis, HLA-associated TCR beta chains were more clonally expanded than equally common others. The productive fraction for most TCR beta V segments was about 90% or about 30% in an earlier analysis.

With respect to this clone: Its antigen remains unknown.

CDR3 size: 14 residues. The V gene's germline CDR1 is SGHDT and CDR2 YYEEEE. The V gene end was trimmed by 5 bases and the J gene end by 5 bases; junction bases not matched to a gene: 10. Both 60 Vbeta primers and 13 Jbeta primers went into the PCR. Libraries were prepared by immunoSEQ multiplex PCR; TCRdb keeps only in-frame clonotypes and omits some of them. The repertoire has 110,000 or so clones, around three quarters of them found once; the top ten carry approximately 7.7%. The sequencing sample was made of PBMCs. This sequence was found in a woman aged 45-65 years in good health and CMV-seropositive. The chain employs TRBV5-6 and TRBJ2-7; 7 nucleotides line up with TRBD1. The CDR3 DNA is TGTGCCAGCAGTTTATATACAGGGGTCCACGAGCAGTACTTC. Amino acid sequence: CASSLYTGVHEQYF.